Each of the 30 T cell receptor beta chains below was sequenced from the same sample in a study of shared clonotypes between healthy human individuals. Sequenced by immunoSEQ multiplex PCR; TCRdb stores in-frame clones only, minus some. Found here are about 2 million clones, over 85% of them singletons; the top ten hold 0.1% to 0.15%. Sample: naive CD4+ T cells sorted from blood. Sample subset: CD45RA+ positively selected. All receptors come from a man between 18 and 35 years old in good health.

DNA for the CDR3: TGCAGCGTTGCCTCAGGGGGGTACACAGATACGCAGTATTTT. Translated, it gives CSVASGGYTDTQYF. The chain uses TRBV29-1 and TRBJ2-3, with a possible D match to TRBD1 (7 bases). The CDR3 has 14 residues. Germline CDR1 and CDR2: SQVTM and ANQGSEA. Between the trimmed V and J ends, which lost 4 bases and 2 bases, there was a span of 13 bases.

DNA of the CDR3: TGTGCCTGGAGTGCGACCCCGGGGAGTACAGATACGCAGTATTTT. The encoded protein is CAWSATPGSTDTQYF. This chain connects TRBV30 to TRBJ2-3; tentatively, D is TRBD2 (5 bases). Between the trimmed V and J ends, which lost 1 base and 3 bases, there was a span of 14 bases. The germline CDR1 and CDR2 sequences are GTSNPN and SVGIG (reference sequence). This CDR3 region has 15 residues.

The chain couples TRBV5-4 to TRBJ2-7; possibly TRBD1 for D (6 bases). Germline V gene lookup returns CDR1 SGHNT and CDR2 YYREEE (reference sequence). This CDR3 is 14 amino acids long. Between the trimmed V and J ends, which lost 0 bases and 0 bases, there was a span of 7 bases. CDR3 DNA sequence: TGTGCCAGCAGCTTGGAGGACAGCTCCTACGAGCAGTACTTC. Encoded protein: CASSLEDSSYEQYF.

The V and J genes are TRBV5-6 and TRBJ2-3; 9 bases map to TRBD1. The ends lost 1 base at V and 2 bases at J; junction bases unmatched: 8. This CDR3 has 17 residues. Germline V lookup: CDR1 SGHDT, CDR2 YYEEEE. The CDR3 loop reads CASSLPGGTGHTDTQYF. CDR3 nucleotides: TGTGCCAGCAGCTTGCCCGGGGGGACAGGGCACACAGATACGCAGTATTTT. Full variable domain (outside the CDR3, taken from reference TRBV5-6 and TRBJ2-3): DAGVTQSPTHLIKTRGQQVTLRCSPKSGHDTVSWYQQALGQGPQFIFQYYEEEERQRGNFPDRFSGHQFPNYSSELNVNALLLGDSALYLCASSLPGGTGHTDTQYFGPGTRLTVL.

This clone was picked up one time. V and J are TRBV11-3 and TRBJ2-2; TRBD1 matches 7 bases. This CDR3 comprises 15 residues. V lost 1 base, J lost 3 bases, and 2 bases stayed unmatched. Looked up from germline, CDR1 is SGHNT and CDR2 is YENEEA. CDR3: CASSLGGTDTGELFF. Written as DNA, the CDR3 is TGTGCCAGCAGCTTAGGGGGGACAGACACCGGGGAGCTGTTTTTT.

The chain couples TRBV28 to TRBJ1-2; 11 positions match TRBD1. V lost 2 bases to trimming and J lost 0 bases; unmatched junction nucleotides: 8. CDR1 is MDHEN, CDR2 SYDVKM, per germline. The CDR3 has 18 residues. Here the CDR3 reads CASSLPRDRGVANYGYTF. CDR3 coding DNA: TGTGCCAGCAGTTTACCCCGGGACAGGGGGGTAGCTAACTATGGCTACACCTTC.

The V call is TRBV12-5, the J call TRBJ2-2; D not certain. The V and J ends lost 3 bases and 7 bases respectively, with 3 bases between them. Germline V CDR1 and CDR2: LGHNT, FRNRAP. The CDR3 runs to 11 residues. This CDR3 is CASGFDGELFF. The CDR3 DNA reads TGTGCTAGTGGTTTCGACGGGGAGCTGTTTTTT. The full variable domain, with the rest looked up from reference TRBV12-5 and TRBJ2-2, is DARVTQTPRHKVTEMGQEVTMRCQPILGHNTVFWYRQTMMQGLELLAYFRNRAPLDDSGMPKDRFSAEMPDATLATLKIQPSEPRDSAVYFCASGFDGELFFGEGSRLTVL.

A remark on this clone: Germline is not matched at one junction end, which may reflect a read error. J is TRBJ2-1 and V is TRBV6-5, with D possibly being TRBD2 (5 bases). CDR3 length equals 13 residues. Germline loops: CDR1 MNHEY, CDR2 SVGAGI. CDR3 in amino acids: CASSSPPGKVLLF. In nucleotides, the CDR3 is TGTGCCAGCAGCTCCCCCCCGGGGAAGGTTTTGCTCTTC.

The chain combines TRBV6-6 with TRBJ2-1; tentative D call: TRBD1 (6 bases). Germline loops: CDR1 MNHNY, CDR2 SVGAGI (reference sequence). Trimming stripped 3 bases from V and 2 bases from J, with 11 bases between. The CDR3 contains 15 residues. The CDR3 DNA reads as TGTGCCAGCAGTTATAAACCAGGGGCCTACAATGAGCAGTTCTTC. It codes for CASSYKPGAYNEQFF.

The V call is TRBV6-1, the J call TRBJ2-5; no definite D call. The V and J ends lost 7 bases and 2 bases respectively, with 14 bases between them. The germline V gene has CDR1 MNHNS and CDR2 SASEGT. This CDR3 has 14 amino acids. CDR3 region: CASNLGWGQETQYF. In DNA form, the CDR3 reads TGTGCCAGCAATTTAGGGTGGGGACAAGAGACCCAGTACTTC.

The rearrangement joins TRBV6-5 to TRBJ1-6; D is unresolved. The CDR3 covers 15 residues. Germline CDR1 is MNHEY and CDR2 is SVGAGI. Trimming took 3 bases from V and 11 from J, leaving 17 bases between them. CDR3: CASSYQNPLRTPLHF. In DNA form, the CDR3 reads TGTGCCAGCAGTTATCAAAACCCCTTAAGAACACCCCTCCACTTT.

The chain carries TRBV10-3 and TRBJ2-7; D call uncertain. V was clipped by 3 bases and J by 3 bases, with 15 bases between them. Germline CDR1 and CDR2: ENHRY and SYGVKD. The CDR3 totals 15 residues. CDR3 sequence: CAISELAGSIYEQYF. The CDR3 DNA reads TGTGCCATCAGTGAATTAGCCGGAAGTATCTACGAGCAGTACTTC.

To note about this clone: The sample carries other DNA sequences with the same CDR3. The chain joins TRBV28 to TRBJ2-7; D may be TRBD1 (5 bases). This CDR3 contains 13 residues. Germline values: CDR1 MDHEN, CDR2 SYDVKM. V lost 6 bases and J 2 bases, leaving 11 bases between the germline ends. The CDR3 region is CASSLGRAYEQYF. The CDR3 bases are TGTGCCAGCAGCTTGGGCAGGGCCTACGAGCAGTACTTC. Combining the CDR3 with reference TRBV28 and TRBJ2-7 gives the whole variable domain DVKVTQSSRYLVKRTGEKVFLECVQDMDHENMFWYRQDPGLGLRLIYFSYDVKMKEKGDIPEGYSVSREKKERFSLILESASTNQTSMYLCASSLGRAYEQYFGPGTRLTVT.

The J gene is TRBJ2-1, the V gene TRBV2; 7 positions match TRBD2. Germline loops: CDR1 SNHLY, CDR2 FYNNEI. The CDR3 has 15 residues. The trim removed 7 bases at V and 0 bases at J, leaving 6 bases unmatched. The CDR3 sequence is CASNKLASSYNEQFF. The DNA of the CDR3 is TGTGCCAGCAATAAACTAGCGAGCTCCTACAATGAGCAGTTCTTC.

The chain links TRBV2 to TRBJ2-3; unclear D gene. The CDR3 has 15 residues. Deletions cut 2 bases from V and 6 bases from J, with 15 bases between. The germline V gene has CDR1 SNHLY and CDR2 FYNNEI. CDR3 nucleotide sequence: TGTGCCAGCAGTGAACCTGCGAGTCTGAGGGATACGCAGTATTTT. Translating it yields CASSEPASLRDTQYF. The entire variable domain, with the rest obtained from reference TRBV2 and TRBJ2-3, is as follows: EPEVTQTPSHQVTQMGQEVILRCVPISNHLYFYWYRQILGQKVEFLVSFYNNEISEKSEIFDDQFSVERPDGSNFTLKIRSTKLEDSAMYFCASSEPASLRDTQYFGPGTRLTVL.

V gene TRBV7-8 combines with J gene TRBJ2-2; D is unresolved. V was pared by 3 bases and J by 4 bases, with 9 bases between. Germline-derived CDR1 and CDR2 are SGHVS and FQNEAQ. The CDR3 loop spans 14 amino acids. Here the CDR3 reads CASSFSATTGELFF. The CDR3 DNA reads as TGTGCCAGCAGCTTCTCAGCGACCACCGGGGAGCTGTTTTTT.

V usage is TRBV7-2 and J usage is TRBJ1-3; D is unclear. Germline lookup yields CDR1 SGHTA and CDR2 FQGNSA. The CDR3 totals 17 residues. V was cut by 1 base and J by 0 bases, with 13 bases left in between. CDR3 coding DNA: TGTGCCAGCAGCTTAGTTGCCCGGTTCTACTCTGGAAACACCATATATTTT. Residues: CASSLVARFYSGNTIYF.

The gene calls are TRBV10-3 and TRBJ2-7; D is perhaps TRBD1 or TRBD2 (7 bases each). Trimming stripped 5 bases from V and 5 bases from J, with 16 bases between. Germline V gene lookup returns CDR1 ENHRY and CDR2 SYGVKD. CDR3 length equals 14 residues. The CDR3 reads CAISNTTGTNEQYF. The DNA for the CDR3 is TGTGCCATCAGTAACACGACAGGGACTAACGAGCAGTACTTC.

This sequence joins TRBV10-3 and TRBJ2-4; 12 bases map to TRBD2. CDR1 and CDR2 (germline): ENHRY, SYGVKD. The CDR3 runs 14 residues. The V segment lost 10 bases and the J segment 8 bases; nucleotides outside the gene matches: 9. CDR3 sequence reads: CATRTSGTGDIQYF. The CDR3 DNA reads TGTGCCACCAGGACTAGCGGGACAGGGGACATTCAGTACTTC.

The chain is built from TRBV7-9 and TRBJ2-3; 8 bases align to TRBD2. CDR3 length equals 14 residues. CDR1 and CDR2 from the germline V gene are SEHNR and FQNEAQ (reference sequence). The J segment lost 5 bases and the V segment lost 1 base, leaving 2 bases of the junction unmatched. CDR3 coding DNA: TGTGCCAGCAGCTTAGGTGCGGGAGGAGATACGCAGTATTTT. The encoded protein is CASSLGAGGDTQYF. Complete variable domain (other parts from reference TRBV7-9 and TRBJ2-3): DTGVSQNPRHKITKRGQNVTFRCDPISEHNRLYWYRQTLGQGPEFLTYFQNEAQLEKSRLLSDRFSAERPKGSFSTLEIQRTEQGDSAMYLCASSLGAGGDTQYFGPGTRLTVL.

This sequence joins TRBV10-3 and TRBJ2-1; 10 bases agree with TRBD1. This CDR3 comprises 16 residues. From germline, CDR1 is ENHRY and CDR2 SYGVKD. V lost 6 bases to trimming and J lost 1 base; unmatched junction nucleotides: 6. In nucleotides, the CDR3 is TGTGCCATCAGCGGGACAGGGGAAAGGTCCTACAATGAGCAGTTCTTC. Protein: CAISGTGERSYNEQFF.

The rearrangement links TRBV4-1 to TRBJ1-3; 8 bases fit TRBD1. Germline CDR1 reads MGHRA; CDR2 reads YSYEKL. The CDR3 runs to 18 residues. Trimming at V came to 1 base and at J to 1 base, leaving 9 bases not matched to a gene. As DNA, the CDR3 is TGCGCCAGCAGCCAAGTGGGGGGCGGACAGGGATCTGGAAACACCATATATTTT. Encoded protein: CASSQVGGGQGSGNTIYF.

In regard to this clone: The sample holds other DNA sequences that translate to the same CDR3. The rearrangement joins TRBV7-2 to TRBJ2-7; D not resolved. CDR3 length equals 12 residues. Per germline, CDR1 SGHTA and CDR2 FQGNSA. V dropped 5 bases and J dropped 3 bases, with 8 bases sitting between them. Here the CDR3 reads CASSPDLYEQYF. DNA for the CDR3: TGTGCCAGCAGCCCAGATCTCTACGAGCAGTACTTC.

CDR3 sequence reads: CASSPIPPDCSQDTEAFF. In DNA, the CDR3 is TGTGCCAGCAGCCCAATACCCCCGGATTGTTCCCAGGACACTGAAGCTTTCTTT. The chain has TRBV7-2 and TRBJ1-1; D remains ambiguous. V was clipped by 5 bases and J by 3 bases, with 25 bases between them. Germline V lookup: CDR1 SGHTA, CDR2 FQGNSA. CDR3 size: 18 residues. The whole variable domain, remainder taken from reference TRBV7-2 and TRBJ1-1, is GAGVSQSPSNKVTEKGKDVELRCDPISGHTALYWYRQSLGQGLEFLIYFQGNSAPDKSGLPSDRFSAERTGGSVSTLTIQRTQQEDSAVYLCASSPIPPDCSQDTEAFFGQGTRLTVV.

This rearrangement joins TRBV10-3 to TRBJ1-4; D not certain. V was shortened by 6 bases and J by 5 bases, with 10 bases between the two germline ends. The CDR3 sequence is 13 residues long. Per the germline V gene, CDR1 is ENHRY and CDR2 is SYGVKD. The CDR3 loop is CAISNTENEKLFF. CDR3 nucleotide sequence: TGTGCCATCAGCAACACAGAGAATGAAAAACTGTTTTTT.

The chain couples TRBV19 to TRBJ1-4; perhaps TRBD1 as D (5 bases). The CDR3 runs 13 residues. V dropped 5 bases and J dropped 7 bases, with 11 bases sitting between them. The germline V gene encodes CDR1 LNHDA and CDR2 SQIVND (reference sequence). The CDR3 reads CASSLQGSEKLFF. DNA of the CDR3: TGTGCCAGTAGTCTCCAGGGCAGTGAAAAACTGTTTTTT.

This chain joins TRBV11-2 and TRBJ2-2; 8 bases match TRBD2. This CDR3 has 17 residues. The V gene's germline CDR1 is SGHAT and CDR2 FQNNGV. Trimming at V came to 1 base and at J to 5 bases, leaving 9 bases not matched to a gene. The CDR3 here is CASSLAAGTRETGELFF. In nucleotides, the CDR3 is TGTGCCAGCAGCTTAGCGGCGGGGACTAGAGAGACCGGGGAGCTGTTTTTT.

The chain recombines TRBV7-8 with TRBJ2-3; TRBD2 is a possible D gene (5 bases). CDR3 length equals 16 residues. Per the germline V gene, CDR1 is SGHVS and CDR2 is FQNEAQ. Trimming cost V 1 base and J 0 bases, with 11 bases left between them. In DNA, the CDR3 is TGTGCCAGCAGCTTAGAGAGTAGCGCTAGCACAGATACGCAGTATTTT. Protein sequence: CASSLESSASTDTQYF.

The J gene is TRBJ2-2, the V gene TRBV4-1, with 7 bases matching TRBD1. CDR1 and CDR2 from the germline V gene are MGHRA and YSYEKL. With V trimmed by 5 bases and J by 0 bases, 3 bases remained unmatched. The CDR3 length is 15 residues. CDR3 DNA: TGCGCCAGCAGCAAGACAGGGACGAACACCGGGGAGCTGTTTTTT. Its translation is CASSKTGTNTGELFF.

In DNA, the CDR3 is TGTGCCTGGAGTGTACGGGGCGGGGGTTACAATGAGCAGTTCTTC. It is translated as CAWSVRGGGYNEQFF. This chain connects TRBV30 to TRBJ2-1; 7 bases line up with TRBD2. CDR3 length: 15 residues. Trimming took 0 bases from V and 4 from J; bases not matched to a gene: 6. Per the germline V gene, CDR1 is GTSNPN and CDR2 is SVGIG (reference sequence).